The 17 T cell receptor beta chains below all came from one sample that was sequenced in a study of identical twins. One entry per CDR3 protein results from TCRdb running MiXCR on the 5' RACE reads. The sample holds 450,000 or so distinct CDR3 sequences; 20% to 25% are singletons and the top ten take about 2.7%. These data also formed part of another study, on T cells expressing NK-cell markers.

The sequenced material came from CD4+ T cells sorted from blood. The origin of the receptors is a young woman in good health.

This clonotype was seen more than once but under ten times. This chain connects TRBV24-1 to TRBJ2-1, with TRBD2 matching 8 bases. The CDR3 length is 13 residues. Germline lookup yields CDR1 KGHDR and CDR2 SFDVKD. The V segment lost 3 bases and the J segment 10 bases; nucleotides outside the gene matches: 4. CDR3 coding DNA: TGTGCCACCAGTGATCGGATAGCGGGAGAGCAGTTCTTC. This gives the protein CATSDRIAGEQFF.

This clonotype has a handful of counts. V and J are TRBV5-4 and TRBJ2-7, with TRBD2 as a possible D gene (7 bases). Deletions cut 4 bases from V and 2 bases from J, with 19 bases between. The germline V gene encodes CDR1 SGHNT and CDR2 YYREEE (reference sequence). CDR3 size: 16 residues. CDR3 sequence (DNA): TGTGCCAGCAGCGTAGGGGAGGGGACAAGAACCTACGAGCAGTACTTC. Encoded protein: CASSVGEGTRTYEQYF.

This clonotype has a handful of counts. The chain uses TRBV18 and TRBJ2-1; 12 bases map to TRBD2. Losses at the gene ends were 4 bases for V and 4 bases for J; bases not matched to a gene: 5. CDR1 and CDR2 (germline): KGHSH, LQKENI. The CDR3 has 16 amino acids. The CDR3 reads CASSRGTSGFYNEQFF. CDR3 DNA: TGTGCCAGCTCACGGGGGACTAGCGGGTTTTACAATGAGCAGTTCTTC.

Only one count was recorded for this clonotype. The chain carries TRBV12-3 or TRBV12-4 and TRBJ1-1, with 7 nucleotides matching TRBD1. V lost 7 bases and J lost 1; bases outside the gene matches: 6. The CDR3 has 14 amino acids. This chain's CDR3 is CASTPDRQNTEAFF. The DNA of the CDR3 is TGTGCCAGCACCCCGGACAGGCAGAACACTGAAGCTTTCTTT.

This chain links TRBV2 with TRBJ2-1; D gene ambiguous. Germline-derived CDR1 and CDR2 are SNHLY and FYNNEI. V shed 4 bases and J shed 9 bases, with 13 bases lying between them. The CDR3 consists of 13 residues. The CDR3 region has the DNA TGTGCCAGCAGTGGGTACCTTCAGGCTGAGCAGTTCTTC. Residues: CASSGYLQAEQFF.

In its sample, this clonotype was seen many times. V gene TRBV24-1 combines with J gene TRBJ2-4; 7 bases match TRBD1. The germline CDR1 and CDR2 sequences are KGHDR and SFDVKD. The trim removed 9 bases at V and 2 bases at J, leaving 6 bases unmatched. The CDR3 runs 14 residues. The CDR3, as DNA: TGTGCCACCCTCGGGACAGCTTCCAAAAACATTCAGTACTTC. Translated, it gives CATLGTASKNIQYF.

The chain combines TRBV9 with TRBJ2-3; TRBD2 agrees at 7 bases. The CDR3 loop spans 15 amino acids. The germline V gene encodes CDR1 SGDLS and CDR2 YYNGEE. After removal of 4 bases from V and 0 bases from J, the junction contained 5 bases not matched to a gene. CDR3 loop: CASSLTSVSTDTQYF. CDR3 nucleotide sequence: TGTGCCAGCAGCTTAACTAGCGTTAGCACAGATACGCAGTATTTT.

The CDR3 DNA is TGCGCCAGCAGCCAGGTCCAAGGGGAGGGCTACGAGCAGTACTTC. It codes for CASSQVQGEGYEQYF. This chain connects TRBV4-3 to TRBJ2-7, with 7 bases lining up with TRBD2. With V trimmed by 3 bases and J by 3 bases, 8 bases remained unmatched. This CDR3 contains 15 residues. Germline CDR1 and CDR2: LGHNA and YSLEER.

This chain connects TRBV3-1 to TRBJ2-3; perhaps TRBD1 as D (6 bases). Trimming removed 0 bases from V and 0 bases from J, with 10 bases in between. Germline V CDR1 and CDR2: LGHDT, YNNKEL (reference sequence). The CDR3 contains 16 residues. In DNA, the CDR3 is TGTGCCAGCAGCCAAGAAGGGACAATAAGCACAGATACGCAGTATTTT. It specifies CASSQEGTISTDTQYF.

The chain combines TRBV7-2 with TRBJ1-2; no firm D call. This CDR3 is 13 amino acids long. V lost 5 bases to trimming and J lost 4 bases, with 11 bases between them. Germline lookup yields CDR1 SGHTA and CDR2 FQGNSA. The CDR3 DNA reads TGTGCCAGCAGCCCCGGGCAAACCTATGGCTACACCTTC. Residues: CASSPGQTYGYTF.

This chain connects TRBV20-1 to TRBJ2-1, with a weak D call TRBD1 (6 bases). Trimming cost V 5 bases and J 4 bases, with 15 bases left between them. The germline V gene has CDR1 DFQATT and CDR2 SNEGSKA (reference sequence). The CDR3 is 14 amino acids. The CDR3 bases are TGCAGTGCTCGTGAAACAGGGCTATACAATGAGCAGTTCTTC. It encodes CSARETGLYNEQFF.

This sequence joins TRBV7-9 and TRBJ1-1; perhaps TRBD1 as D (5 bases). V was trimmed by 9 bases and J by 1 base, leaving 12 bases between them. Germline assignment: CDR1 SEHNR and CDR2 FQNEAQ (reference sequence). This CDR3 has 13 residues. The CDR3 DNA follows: TGTGCCAGTTACAGGACATCGAACACTGAAGCTTTCTTT. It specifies CASYRTSNTEAFF.

The CDR3 DNA sequence: TGTGCCACCAGTGACGGTAACTCCTACAATGAGCAGTTCTTC. Residues: CATSDGNSYNEQFF. This chain connects TRBV24-1 to TRBJ2-1; unclear D gene. V lost 4 bases, J lost 0 bases, and 6 bases lay in between. Looked up from germline, CDR1 is KGHDR and CDR2 is SFDVKD. The CDR3 covers 14 residues.

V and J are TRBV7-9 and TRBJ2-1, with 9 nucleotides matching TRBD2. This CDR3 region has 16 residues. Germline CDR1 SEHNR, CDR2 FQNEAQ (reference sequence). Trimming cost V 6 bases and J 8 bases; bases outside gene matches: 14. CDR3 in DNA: TGTGCCAGCAGTTTTGGGGGGCTAGCGGGGCTCGATGAGCAGTTCTTC. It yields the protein CASSFGGLAGLDEQFF. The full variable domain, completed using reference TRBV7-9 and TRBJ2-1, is DTGVSQNPRHKITKRGQNVTFRCDPISEHNRLYWYRQTLGQGPEFLTYFQNEAQLEKSRLLSDRFSAERPKGSFSTLEIQRTEQGDSAMYLCASSFGGLAGLDEQFFGPGTRLTVL.

CDR3 region: CSVEQGTVEQYF. CDR3 coding DNA: TGCAGCGTTGAACAGGGAACTGTCGAGCAGTACTTC. This chain links TRBV29-1 with TRBJ2-7; D is perhaps TRBD1 (5 bases). Germline V gives CDR1 SQVTM, CDR2 ANQGSEA. The CDR3 extends over 12 amino acids. V was trimmed by 2 bases and J by 6 bases, leaving 11 bases between them.

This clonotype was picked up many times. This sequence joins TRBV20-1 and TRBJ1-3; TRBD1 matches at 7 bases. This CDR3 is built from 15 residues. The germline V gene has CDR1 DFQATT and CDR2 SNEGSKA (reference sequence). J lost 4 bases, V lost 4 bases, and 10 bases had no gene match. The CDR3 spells CSAIQGVISGNTIYF. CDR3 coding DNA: TGCAGTGCTATTCAGGGGGTAATATCAGGAAACACCATATATTTT.

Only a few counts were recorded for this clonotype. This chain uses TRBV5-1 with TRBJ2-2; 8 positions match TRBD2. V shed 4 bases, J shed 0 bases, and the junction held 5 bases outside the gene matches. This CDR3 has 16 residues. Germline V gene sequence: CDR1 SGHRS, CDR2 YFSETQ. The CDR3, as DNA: TGCGCCAGCAGCACCCGGGAGGGCTCGAACACCGGGGAGCTGTTTTTT. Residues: CASSTREGSNTGELFF. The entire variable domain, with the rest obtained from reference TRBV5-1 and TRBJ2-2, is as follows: KAGVTQTPRYLIKTRGQQVTLSCSPISGHRSVSWYQQTPGQGLQFLFEYFSETQRNKGNFPGRFSGRQFSNSRSEMNVSTLELGDSALYLCASSTREGSNTGELFFGEGSRLTVL.